These 25 T cell receptor beta chains were sequenced from one sample in a study of T-cell reconstitution after alpha-beta-depleted transplantation in children. Unique molecular identifiers were incorporated when the TCRbeta library was constructed. From the PCR reads, TCRdb called clonotypes with MiXCR, one entry per CDR3 protein. The table records about 98,000 distinct CDR3 sequences, about 6.8% of them present only once. This sample comprised PBMCs, obtained before TCRalphabeta/CD19-depleted stem cell transplant. The receptors derive from a boy aged 2-9 years with acute lymphoblastic leukemia, due to receive a stem cell transplant.

This clonotype was recorded many times. The rearrangement links TRBV9 to TRBJ2-7; 7 bases fit TRBD1. The CDR3 has 16 residues. V trimming: 0 bases; J trimming: 1 base; junction bases outside the gene matches: 7. Per germline, CDR1 SGDLS and CDR2 YYNGEE. CDR3 amino acids: CASSVAPTGQSYEQYF. CDR3 nucleotides: TGTGCCAGCAGCGTAGCTCCGACAGGGCAATCCTACGAGCAGTACTTC.

At least ten counts were recorded for this clonotype. The rearrangement links TRBV29-1 to TRBJ2-1; D assignment may be TRBD1 or TRBD2 (5 bases each). V gave up 4 bases and J gave up 4 bases, with 17 bases separating them. Germline values: CDR1 SQVTM, CDR2 ANQGSEA. The CDR3 contains 15 residues. CDR3 sequence (DNA): TGCAGCGTTGTTCAACGGGACCACGGATACAATGAGCAGTTCTTC. It yields the protein CSVVQRDHGYNEQFF.

In this sample, this clonotype turned up a few times. The genes are TRBV6-2 or TRBV6-3 and TRBJ2-2; unclear D gene. V was trimmed by 5 bases and J by 1 base, leaving 14 bases between them. The CDR3 extends over 16 amino acids. Germline V gene sequence: CDR1 MNHEY, CDR2 SVGEGT. DNA of the CDR3: TGTGCCAGCAGTCCCCCCCGGATACTGAACACCGGGGAGCTGTTTTTT. Protein sequence: CASSPPRILNTGELFF.

This clonotype was detected ten times or more. J is TRBJ2-7 and V is TRBV10-1; D unresolved. Germline CDR1 is WNHNN and CDR2 is SYGVQD (reference sequence). The CDR3 contains 15 residues. The V gene lost 8 bases and the J gene lost 2 bases, with 19 bases spanning the gap. The chain's CDR3 is CASEHRWPYPYEQYF. The CDR3 nucleotides read TGCGCCAGCGAACACCGGTGGCCTTACCCCTACGAGCAGTACTTC.

This clonotype was detected only a few times. The gene calls are TRBV7-8 and TRBJ1-2; D is perhaps TRBD1 (5 bases). The CDR3 is made up of 15 amino acids. The germline V gene encodes CDR1 SGHVS and CDR2 FQNEAQ. V lost 0 bases and J 6 bases, leaving 14 bases between the germline ends. Here the CDR3 DNA reads TGTGCCAGCAGCTTAGCCCGGTTATGGGGGGATGGCTACACCTTC. This translates into CASSLARLWGDGYTF. Filled out from reference TRBV7-8 and TRBJ1-2, the complete variable domain reads GAGVSQSPRYKVAKRGQDVALRCDPISGHVSLFWYQQALGQGPEFLTYFQNEAQLDKSGLPSDRFFAERPEGSVSTLKIQRTQQEDSAVYLCASSLARLWGDGYTFGSGTRLTVV.

This clonotype was counted at least ten times. The V call is TRBV5-6, the J call TRBJ1-2; D is unclear. Trimming cost V 0 bases and J 5 bases, with 11 bases left between them. Germline V gene data show CDR1 as SGHDT and CDR2 as YYEEEE. There are 14 residues in the CDR3. The CDR3 DNA follows: TGTGCCAGCAGCTTGGACAGCGCTCCTTATGGCTACACCTTC. Translating it yields CASSLDSAPYGYTF.

Ten or more counts support this clonotype. The V call is TRBV7-2, the J call TRBJ2-3, with 8 bases that match TRBD1. CDR1 and CDR2 (germline): SGHTA, FQGNSA. The CDR3 loop spans 16 amino acids. Trimming at V came to 5 bases and at J to 3 bases, leaving 10 bases not matched to a gene. The CDR3 loop reads CASSRTGRGRTDTQYF. DNA of the CDR3: TGTGCCAGCAGCCGGACAGGGAGAGGGCGTACAGATACGCAGTATTTT.

The chain carries TRBV6-5 and TRBJ2-5; D is possibly TRBD2 (6 bases). CDR3 length: 16 amino acids. With 2 bases removed from V and 5 bases from J, the gap between germline ends came to 18 bases. In germline, CDR1 is MNHEY, CDR2 SVGAGI. CDR3 region: CASSYAGRGPRETQYF. The CDR3 nucleotides read TGTGCCAGCAGTTACGCTGGGCGGGGTCCTAGGGAGACCCAGTACTTC.

This clonotype was counted at least ten times. The V gene is TRBV24-1, the J gene TRBJ2-5; TRBD1 agrees at 9 bases. In germline, CDR1 is KGHDR, CDR2 SFDVKD. Trimming cost V 3 bases and J 4 bases; bases outside gene matches: 2. The CDR3 contains 14 residues. The CDR3 spells CATSDPGQGETQYF. CDR3 DNA sequence: TGTGCCACCAGTGATCCGGGACAGGGAGAGACCCAGTACTTC.

The chain combines TRBV6-2 or TRBV6-3 with TRBJ2-3; 11 bases agree with TRBD2. Germline trimming cut 6 bases from V and 2 bases from J; bases unmatched to any gene: 22. The CDR3 runs 21 residues. CDR1 MNHEY and CDR2 SVGEGT come from the germline V gene. CDR3 region: CASSTHFIRASGGRFTDTQYF. The CDR3 coding sequence is TGTGCCAGCAGCACCCATTTTATTCGGGCTAGCGGGGGGCGGTTCACAGATACGCAGTATTTT.

This clonotype has ten or more counts. This rearrangement joins TRBV13 to TRBJ1-1, with D perhaps matching TRBD1 (5 bases). This CDR3 region has 12 residues. Germline CDR1 and CDR2: PRHDT and FYEKMQ (reference sequence). V was shortened by 5 bases and J by 7 bases, with 11 bases between the two germline ends. Here the CDR3 reads CASSAGTGEAFF. The CDR3 DNA sequence: TGTGCCAGCAGCGCCGGGACGGGTGAAGCTTTCTTT.

The rearrangement links TRBV20-1 to TRBJ1-1, with D uncertain. Germline V gives CDR1 DFQATT, CDR2 SNEGSKA (reference sequence). The CDR3 spans 8 residues. In nucleotides, the CDR3 is TGCCCCCTTTTCCAAGCTTTCTTT. Encoded protein: CPLFQAFF.

This clonotype was counted a few times. The genes are TRBV18 and TRBJ2-1; TRBD1 is a possible D gene (5 bases). Germline CDR1 reads KGHSH; CDR2 reads LQKENI. The CDR3 has 15 residues. Trimming removed 4 bases from V and 5 bases from J, with 15 bases in between. DNA of the CDR3: TGTGCCAGCTCACTACCTACAGGTTCCCACAATGAGCAGTTCTTC. This sequence encodes CASSLPTGSHNEQFF.

This clonotype showed up many times. The J gene is TRBJ2-5, the V gene TRBV18; D is undetermined. The CDR3 has 14 amino acids. Germline V gene sequence: CDR1 KGHSH, CDR2 LQKENI. The V end lost 3 bases, the J end lost 0 bases, and 8 bases lay between the germline ends. The CDR3 sequence is CASSPLDDQETQYF. The CDR3 bases are TGTGCCAGCTCACCTCTGGACGACCAAGAGACCCAGTACTTC.

The chain recombines TRBV7-8 with TRBJ2-5; 7 bases map to TRBD1. CDR1 is SGHVS and CDR2 is FQNEAQ in the germline V gene. CDR3 length equals 17 residues. V shed 5 bases and J 5 bases; nucleotides not matched to a gene: 17. The CDR3 sequence is CASSRKPLGTVGETQYF. The CDR3 nucleotides read TGTGCCAGCAGCAGAAAACCTCTCGGGACAGTGGGCGAGACCCAGTACTTC.

The chain has TRBV20-1 and TRBJ2-5; a possible D gene is TRBD1 (6 bases). The length of the CDR3 is 14 residues. The V end lost 1 base, the J end lost 2 bases, and 11 bases lay between the germline ends. From germline, CDR1 is DFQATT and CDR2 SNEGSKA (reference sequence). The CDR3 nucleotides read TGCAGTGCTAGAGCCGGGACACAACAAGAGACCCAGTACTTC. Translating gives CSARAGTQQETQYF.

In its sample, this clonotype was seen a few times. The chain recombines TRBV27 with TRBJ2-1, with D perhaps TRBD2 (5 bases). The CDR3 runs 10 residues. Trimming removed 8 bases from V and 9 bases from J, with 8 bases in between. CDR1 and CDR2 (germline): MNHEY, SMNVEV (reference sequence). The CDR3 region has the DNA TGTGCCAGCGGCCGGGGTGAGCAGTTCTTC. This codes for CASGRGEQFF.

This clonotype was seen a handful of times. This rearrangement joins TRBV4-2 to TRBJ1-1, with 7 bases aligning to TRBD1. V lost 0 bases and J lost 3; bases outside the gene matches: 13. CDR1 is LGHNA and CDR2 is YNFKEQ in the germline V gene. This CDR3 has 18 amino acids. The CDR3 DNA is TGTGCCAGCAGCCAAGAGCTCACAGGGGTTGGGATAGACACTGAAGCTTTCTTT. Amino acids: CASSQELTGVGIDTEAFF.

This clonotype counts as medium-sized (0.01 to 0.1%). The chain employs TRBV20-1 and TRBJ1-1; 7 bases agree with TRBD1. The CDR3 spans 14 residues. V was clipped by 0 bases and J by 5 bases; unmatched bases: 6. Germline CDR1 is DFQATT and CDR2 is SNEGSKA (reference sequence). The CDR3 nucleotides read TGCAGTGCTAGAGATCTCAGGGGGGAGACTGAAGCTTTCTTT. It translates to CSARDLRGETEAFF.

The chain employs TRBV18 and TRBJ2-5, with TRBD2 as a possible D gene (5 bases). Trimming took 6 bases from V and 2 from J, leaving 7 bases between them. The CDR3 has 12 amino acids. Germline V gene lookup returns CDR1 KGHSH and CDR2 LQKENI. The DNA for the CDR3 is TGTGCCAGCTCGGGAGCTCAAGAGACCCAGTACTTC. Translating it yields CASSGAQETQYF.

The table lists this clonotype with a few counts. The gene calls are TRBV7-2 and TRBJ2-2; the D gene is possibly TRBD2 (7 bases). Germline lookup yields CDR1 SGHTA and CDR2 FQGNSA. This CDR3 is 15 amino acids long. Trimming took off 1 base at V and 7 bases at J, with 13 bases between the two ends. The CDR3: CASSLGGGGFGELFF. The DNA of the CDR3 is TGTGCCAGCAGCTTAGGAGGGGGAGGGTTCGGGGAGCTGTTTTTT.

In the case of this clonotype: A much larger clone sits a single nucleotide away, making a read error possible. CDR3 sequence: CASSELAENNEEFF. CDR3 sequence (DNA): TGTGCCAGCAGTGAACTAGCGGAGAACAATGAGGAGTTCTTC. This chain joins TRBV6-4 and TRBJ2-1; 8 bases agree with TRBD2. The CDR3 spans 14 residues. CDR1 and CDR2 (germline): MRHNA, SNTAGT.

This clonotype appeared many times. J is TRBJ1-4 and V is TRBV7-6; no firm D call. V was cut by 1 base and J by 6 bases, with 15 bases left in between. This CDR3 comprises 16 residues. CDR1 is SGHVS, CDR2 FNYEAQ, per germline. CDR3: CASSLVGSAGDEKLFF. CDR3 bases: TGTGCCAGCAGCTTAGTCGGGTCAGCAGGTGATGAAAAACTGTTTTTT.

The chain employs TRBV6-2 or TRBV6-3 and TRBJ1-5; the match to TRBD1 covers 8 bases. There are 14 residues in the CDR3. Unmatched junction bases numbered 5, after V lost 6 bases and J lost 4 bases. From germline, CDR1 is MNHEY and CDR2 SVGEGT. The CDR3 region has the DNA TGTGCCAGCAGGGCGGGACAGGTGAATCAGCCCCAGCATTTT. It codes for CASRAGQVNQPQHF.

Written as DNA, the CDR3 is TGTGCCAGCAGCTCGCCGGACAGGACGCCCTTAGGCTACACCTTC. Its translation is CASSSPDRTPLGYTF. This rearrangement joins TRBV7-9 to TRBJ1-2, with 7 bases matching TRBD1. CDR1 is SEHNR and CDR2 is FQNEAQ in the germline V gene (reference sequence). This CDR3 is 15 amino acids long. V shed 4 bases and J 8 bases; nucleotides not matched to a gene: 13. The full variable domain, with the rest looked up from reference TRBV7-9 and TRBJ1-2, is DTGVSQNPRHKITKRGQNVTFRCDPISEHNRLYWYRQTLGQGPEFLTYFQNEAQLEKSRLLSDRFSAERPKGSFSTLEIQRTEQGDSAMYLCASSSPDRTPLGYTFGSGTRLTVV.